This record looks at one TCR beta chain sequence and its context. Using its own MiXCR run on the RT-PCR reads, TCRdb lists one record per CDR3 protein. This table has more than 600,000 distinct CDR3 sequences, 12% to 15% appearing once. In germline, CDR1 is SGHRS, CDR2 YFSETQ. This CDR3 region has 15 residues. Trimming at V came to 5 bases and at J to 4 bases, leaving 8 bases not matched to a gene. The receptor was isolated from a female donor in good health, serving as a healthy control. Specimen: memory CD4+ T cells from blood. The chain is built from TRBV5-1 and TRBJ2-5; TRBD2 aligns across 10 bases. Written as DNA, the CDR3 is TGCGCCAGCAGAGGGCTAGCGGGAGCGGGAGAGACCCAGTACTTC. Its translation is CASRGLAGAGETQYF. Complete variable domain (other parts from reference TRBV5-1 and TRBJ2-5): KAGVTQTPRYLIKTRGQQVTLSCSPISGHRSVSWYQQTPGQGLQFLFEYFSETQRNKGNFPGRFSGRQFSNSRSEMNVSTLELGDSALYLCASRGLAGAGETQYFGPGTRLLVL.